Sequencing of this T cell receptor beta chain was carried out in a study of blood T cell repertoires in COVID-19. Whole-study context: Italy, Spain and the United States were the sources of the convalescent and acute COVID-19 samples. Sources were T cells, B-cell-depleted T cells, or PBMCs; the material itself was cDNA or gDNA.

Generated by immunoSEQ multiplex PCR, the TCRdb table keeps only in-frame clones and is missing some. The table lists 240,000 or so clones, around 90% of them singletons. CDR3 length: 14 amino acids. Germline CDR1 MNHEY, CDR2 SVGAGI. Trimming removed 2 bases from V and 7 bases from J; junction bases left unmatched: 7. V usage is TRBV6-5 and J usage is TRBJ2-5; 7 nucleotides align to TRBD2. The sequenced sample was peripheral blood. This receptor was obtained from a woman in her 70s with active or convalescent COVID-19. CDR3 protein: CASSYGGGRVTQYF. The CDR3 nucleotides are TGTGCCAGCAGTTACGGGGGAGGGAGGGTGACCCAGTACTTC.